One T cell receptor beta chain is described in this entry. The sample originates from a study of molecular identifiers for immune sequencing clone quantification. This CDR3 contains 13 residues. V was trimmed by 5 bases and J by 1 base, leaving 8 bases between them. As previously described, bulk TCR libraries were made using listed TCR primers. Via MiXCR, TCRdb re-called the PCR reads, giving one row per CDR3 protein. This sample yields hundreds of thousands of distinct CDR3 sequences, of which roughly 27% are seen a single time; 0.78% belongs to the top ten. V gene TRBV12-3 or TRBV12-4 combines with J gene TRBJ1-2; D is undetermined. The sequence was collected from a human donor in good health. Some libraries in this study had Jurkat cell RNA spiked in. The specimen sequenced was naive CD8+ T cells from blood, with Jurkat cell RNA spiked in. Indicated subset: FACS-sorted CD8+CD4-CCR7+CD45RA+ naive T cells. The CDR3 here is CASSHVFNYGYTF. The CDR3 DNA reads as TGTGCCAGCAGTCATGTCTTTAACTATGGCTACACCTTC.